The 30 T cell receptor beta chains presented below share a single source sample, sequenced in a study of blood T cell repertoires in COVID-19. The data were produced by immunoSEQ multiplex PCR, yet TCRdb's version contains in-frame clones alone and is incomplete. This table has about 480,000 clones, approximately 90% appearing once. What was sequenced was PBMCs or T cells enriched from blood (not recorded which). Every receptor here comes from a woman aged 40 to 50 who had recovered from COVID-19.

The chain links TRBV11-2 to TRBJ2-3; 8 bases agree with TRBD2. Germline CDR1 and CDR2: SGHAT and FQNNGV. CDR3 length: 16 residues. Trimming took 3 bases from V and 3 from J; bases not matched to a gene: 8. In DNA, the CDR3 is TGTGCCAGCAGCTTTCCCCCGGGAGGGTCGACAGATACGCAGTATTTT. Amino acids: CASSFPPGGSTDTQYF.

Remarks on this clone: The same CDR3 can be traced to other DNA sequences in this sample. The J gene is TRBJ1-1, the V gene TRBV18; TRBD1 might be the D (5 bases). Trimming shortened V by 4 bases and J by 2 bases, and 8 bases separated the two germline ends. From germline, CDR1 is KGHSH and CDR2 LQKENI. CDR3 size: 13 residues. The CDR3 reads CASSRDSNTEAFF. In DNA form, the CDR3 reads TGTGCCAGCTCACGCGACAGTAACACTGAAGCTTTCTTT.

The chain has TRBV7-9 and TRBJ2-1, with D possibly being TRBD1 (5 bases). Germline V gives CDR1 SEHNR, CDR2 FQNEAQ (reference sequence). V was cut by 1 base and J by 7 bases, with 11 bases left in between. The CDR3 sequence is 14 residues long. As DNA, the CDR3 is TGTGCCAGCAGCTTAGACATCAGGGATAATGAGCAGTTCTTC. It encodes CASSLDIRDNEQFF.

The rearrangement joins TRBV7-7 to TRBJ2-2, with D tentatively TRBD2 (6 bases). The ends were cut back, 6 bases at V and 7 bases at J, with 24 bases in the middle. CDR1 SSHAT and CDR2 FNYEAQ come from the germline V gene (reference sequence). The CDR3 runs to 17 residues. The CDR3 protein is CASSRGRAGIIGGELFF. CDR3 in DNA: TGTGCCAGCAGTCGGGGCCGGGCGGGGATTATCGGCGGGGAGCTGTTTTTT.

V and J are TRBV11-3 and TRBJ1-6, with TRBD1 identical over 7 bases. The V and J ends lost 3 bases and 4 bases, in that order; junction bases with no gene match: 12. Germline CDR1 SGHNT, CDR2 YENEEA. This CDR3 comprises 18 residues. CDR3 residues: CASSLVLGQGGYNSPLHF. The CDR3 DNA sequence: TGTGCCAGCAGCTTGGTCCTTGGGCAGGGGGGTTATAATTCACCCCTCCACTTT.

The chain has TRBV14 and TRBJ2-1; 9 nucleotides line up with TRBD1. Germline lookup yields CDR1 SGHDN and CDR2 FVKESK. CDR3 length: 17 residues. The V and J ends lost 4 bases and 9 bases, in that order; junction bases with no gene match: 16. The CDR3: CASSRLDRGSRVGEQFF. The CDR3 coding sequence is TGTGCCAGCAGCCGCTTAGACAGGGGGTCCAGAGTAGGTGAGCAGTTCTTC.

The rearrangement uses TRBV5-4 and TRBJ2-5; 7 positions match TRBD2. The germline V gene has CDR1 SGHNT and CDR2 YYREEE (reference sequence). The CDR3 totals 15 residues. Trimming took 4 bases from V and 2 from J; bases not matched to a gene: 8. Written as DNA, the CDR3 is TGTGCCAGCAGCCTCCCGGGGGGAAGGCAAGAGACCCAGTACTTC. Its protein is CASSLPGGRQETQYF.

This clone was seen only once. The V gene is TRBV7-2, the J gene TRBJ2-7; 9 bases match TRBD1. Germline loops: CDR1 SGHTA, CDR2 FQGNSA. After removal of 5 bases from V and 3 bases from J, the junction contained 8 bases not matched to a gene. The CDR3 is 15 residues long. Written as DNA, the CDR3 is TGTGCCAGCAGCCGGACAGGGGTAGCCTACTACGAGCAGTACTTC. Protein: CASSRTGVAYYEQYF.

CDR3 bases: TGTGCCAGCAGCCAAGTGGGAGAGGGAGGCTATGGCTACACCTTC. This gives the protein CASSQVGEGGYGYTF. J is TRBJ1-2 and V is TRBV4-2; D is undetermined. Germline-derived CDR1 and CDR2 are LGHNA and YNFKEQ. This CDR3 has 15 amino acids. V was shortened by 1 base and J by 4 bases, with 13 bases between the two germline ends.

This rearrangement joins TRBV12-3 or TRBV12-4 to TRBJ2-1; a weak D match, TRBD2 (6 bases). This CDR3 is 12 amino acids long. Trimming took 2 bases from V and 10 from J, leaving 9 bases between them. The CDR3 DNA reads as TGTGCCAGCAGTTTATCCGCGGGGGAGCAGTTCTTC. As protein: CASSLSAGEQFF.

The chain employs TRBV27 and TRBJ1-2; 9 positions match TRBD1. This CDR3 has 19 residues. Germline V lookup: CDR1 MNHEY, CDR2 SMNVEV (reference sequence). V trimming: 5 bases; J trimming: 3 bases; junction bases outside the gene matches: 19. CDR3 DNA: TGTGCCAGCAGTATCCGCGGGGGACAGGGAATCGGTTGGTACTATGGCTACACCTTC. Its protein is CASSIRGGQGIGWYYGYTF.

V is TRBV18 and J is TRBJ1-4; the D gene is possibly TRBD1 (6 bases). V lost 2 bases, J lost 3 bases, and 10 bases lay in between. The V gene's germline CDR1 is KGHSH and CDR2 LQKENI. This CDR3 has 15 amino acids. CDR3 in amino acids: CASSPYREPNEKLFF. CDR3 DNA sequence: TGTGCCAGCTCACCATACAGGGAACCTAATGAAAAACTGTTTTTT.

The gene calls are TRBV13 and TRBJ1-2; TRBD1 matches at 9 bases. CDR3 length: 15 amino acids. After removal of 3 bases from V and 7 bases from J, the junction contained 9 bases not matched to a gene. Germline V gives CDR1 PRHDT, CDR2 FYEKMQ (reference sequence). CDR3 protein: CASSFPPGQGSGYTF. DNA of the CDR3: TGTGCCAGCAGCTTCCCGCCCGGACAGGGGTCTGGCTACACCTTC.

CDR3 in amino acids: CATSTIAGPGADTQYF. The CDR3 DNA sequence: TGTGCCACCAGTACCATAGCGGGCCCCGGAGCAGATACGCAGTATTTT. The V call is TRBV24-1, the J call TRBJ2-3; 7 nucleotides align to TRBD2. Per germline, CDR1 KGHDR and CDR2 SFDVKD. The CDR3 is made up of 16 amino acids. J lost 4 bases, V lost 6 bases, and 12 bases had no gene match.

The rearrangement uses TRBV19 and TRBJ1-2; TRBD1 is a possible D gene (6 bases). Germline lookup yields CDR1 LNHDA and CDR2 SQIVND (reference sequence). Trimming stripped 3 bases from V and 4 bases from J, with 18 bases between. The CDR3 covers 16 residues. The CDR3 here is CASSMDGTRRSYGYTF. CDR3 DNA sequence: TGTGCCAGTAGTATGGACGGGACAAGAAGGAGCTATGGCTACACCTTC. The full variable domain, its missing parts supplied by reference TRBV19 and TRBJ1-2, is DGGITQSPKYLFRKEGQNVTLSCEQNLNHDAMYWYRQDPGQGLRLIYYSQIVNDFQKGDIAEGYSVSREKKESFPLTVTSAQKNPTAFYLCASSMDGTRRSYGYTFGSGTRLTVV.

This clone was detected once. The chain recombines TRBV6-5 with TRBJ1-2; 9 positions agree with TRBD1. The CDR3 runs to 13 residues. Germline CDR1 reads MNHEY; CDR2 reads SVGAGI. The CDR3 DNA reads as TGTGCGGTGCGGGGACAGGGTAACTATGGCTACACCTTC. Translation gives CAVRGQGNYGYTF.

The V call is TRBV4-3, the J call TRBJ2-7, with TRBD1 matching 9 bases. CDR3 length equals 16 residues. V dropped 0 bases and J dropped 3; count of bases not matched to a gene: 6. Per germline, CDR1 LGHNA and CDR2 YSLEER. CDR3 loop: CASSQDRGTGRYEQYF. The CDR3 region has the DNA TGCGCCAGCAGCCAAGATCGCGGGACAGGGCGCTACGAGCAGTACTTC.

CDR3 amino acids: CASSLSGEDTAYNEQFF. The CDR3 DNA reads TGTGCCAGCAGCTTATCAGGTGAGGACACGGCCTACAATGAGCAGTTCTTC. This chain connects TRBV7-2 to TRBJ2-1, with a tentative D call TRBD1 (5 bases). Germline CDR1 reads SGHTA; CDR2 reads FQGNSA. The V gene lost 2 bases and the J gene lost 2 bases, with 16 bases spanning the gap. The CDR3 loop spans 17 amino acids. Looking up the rest from reference TRBV7-2 and TRBJ2-1 gives the full variable domain: GAGVSQSPSNKVTEKGKDVELRCDPISGHTALYWYRQSLGQGLEFLIYFQGNSAPDKSGLPSDRFSAERTGGSVSTLTIQRTQQEDSAVYLCASSLSGEDTAYNEQFFGPGTRLTVL.

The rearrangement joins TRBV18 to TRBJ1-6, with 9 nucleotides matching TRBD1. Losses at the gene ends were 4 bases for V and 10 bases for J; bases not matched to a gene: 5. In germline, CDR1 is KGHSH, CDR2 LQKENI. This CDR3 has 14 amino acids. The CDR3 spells CASSLDRGTSPLHF. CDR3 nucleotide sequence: TGTGCCAGCTCACTCGACAGGGGGACGTCACCCCTCCACTTT. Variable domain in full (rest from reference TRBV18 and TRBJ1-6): NAGVMQNPRHLVRRRGQEARLRCSPMKGHSHVYWYRQLPEEGLKFMVYLQKENIIDESGMPKERFSAEFPKEGPSILRIQQVVRGDSAAYFCASSLDRGTSPLHFGNGTRLTVT.

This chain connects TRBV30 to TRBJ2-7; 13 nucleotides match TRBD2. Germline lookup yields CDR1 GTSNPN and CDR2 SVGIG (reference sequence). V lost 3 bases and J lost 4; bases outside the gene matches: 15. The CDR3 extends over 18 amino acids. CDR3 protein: CAWRPLPGLAGSGYEQYF. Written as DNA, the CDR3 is TGTGCCTGGAGACCACTACCGGGACTAGCGGGAAGTGGGTACGAGCAGTACTTC. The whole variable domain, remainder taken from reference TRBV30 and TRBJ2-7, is SQTIHQWPATLVQPVGSPLSLECTVEGTSNPNLYWYRQAAGRGLQLLFYSVGIGQISSEVPQNLSASRPQDRQFILSSKKLLLSDSGFYLCAWRPLPGLAGSGYEQYFGPGTRLTVT.

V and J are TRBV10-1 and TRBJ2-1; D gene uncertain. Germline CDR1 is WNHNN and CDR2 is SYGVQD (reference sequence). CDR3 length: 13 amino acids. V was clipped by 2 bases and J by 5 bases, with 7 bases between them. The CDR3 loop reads CASSENLDNEQFF. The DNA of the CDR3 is TGCGCCAGCAGTGAGAACTTAGACAATGAGCAGTTCTTC.

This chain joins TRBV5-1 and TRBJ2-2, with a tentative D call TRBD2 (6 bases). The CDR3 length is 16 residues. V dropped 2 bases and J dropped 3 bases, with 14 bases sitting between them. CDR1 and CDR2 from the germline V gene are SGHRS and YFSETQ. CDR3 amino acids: CASSFLTRPYTGELFF. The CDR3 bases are TGCGCCAGCAGCTTTCTGACTAGACCATACACCGGGGAGCTGTTTTTT.

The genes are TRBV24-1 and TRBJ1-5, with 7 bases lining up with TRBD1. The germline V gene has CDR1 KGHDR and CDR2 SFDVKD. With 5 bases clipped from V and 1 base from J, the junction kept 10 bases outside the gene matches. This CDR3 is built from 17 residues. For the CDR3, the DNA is TGTGCCACCAGTGGGTCGACAGGGTCGTTAAGCAATCAGCCCCAGCATTTT. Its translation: CATSGSTGSLSNQPQHF.

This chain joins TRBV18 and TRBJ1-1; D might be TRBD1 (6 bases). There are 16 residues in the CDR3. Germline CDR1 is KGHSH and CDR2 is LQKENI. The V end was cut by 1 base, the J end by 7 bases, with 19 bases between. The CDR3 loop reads CASSPRSKGVSSEAFF. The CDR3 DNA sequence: TGTGCCAGCTCACCACGCTCAAAGGGGGTGAGTAGTGAAGCTTTCTTT.

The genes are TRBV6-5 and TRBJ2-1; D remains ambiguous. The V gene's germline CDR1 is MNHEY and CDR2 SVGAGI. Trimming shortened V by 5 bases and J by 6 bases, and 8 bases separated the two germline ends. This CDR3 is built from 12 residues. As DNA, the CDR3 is TGTGCCAGCAGTCCCCCCGGCAATGAGCAGTTCTTC. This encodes CASSPPGNEQFF.

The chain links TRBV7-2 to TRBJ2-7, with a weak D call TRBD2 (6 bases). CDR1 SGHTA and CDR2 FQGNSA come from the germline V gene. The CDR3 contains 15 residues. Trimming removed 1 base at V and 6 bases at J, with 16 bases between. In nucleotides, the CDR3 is TGTGCCAGCAGCTTAGAGGGACTCGTAGCATCCGAGCAGTACTTC. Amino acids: CASSLEGLVASEQYF.

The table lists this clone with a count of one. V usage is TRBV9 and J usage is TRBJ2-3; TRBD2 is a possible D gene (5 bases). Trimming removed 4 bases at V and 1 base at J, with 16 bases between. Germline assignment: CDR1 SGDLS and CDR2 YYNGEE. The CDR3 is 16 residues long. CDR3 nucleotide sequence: TGTGCCAGCAGCCCAGGACCGGGAACCCGCACAGATACGCAGTATTTT. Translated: CASSPGPGTRTDTQYF.

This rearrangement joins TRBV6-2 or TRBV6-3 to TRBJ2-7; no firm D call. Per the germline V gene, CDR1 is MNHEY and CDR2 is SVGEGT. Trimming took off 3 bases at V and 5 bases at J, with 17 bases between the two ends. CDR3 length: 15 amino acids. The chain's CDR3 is CASSYSIRKTHEQYF. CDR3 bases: TGTGCCAGCAGTTATTCCATCAGGAAAACCCACGAGCAGTACTTC.

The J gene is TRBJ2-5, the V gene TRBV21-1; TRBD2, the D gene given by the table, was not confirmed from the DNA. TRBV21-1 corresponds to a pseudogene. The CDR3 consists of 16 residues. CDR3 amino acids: CASSKPWGTTKETQYF. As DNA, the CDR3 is TGTGCCAGCAGCAAACCGTGGGGGACTACTAAAGAGACCCAGTACTTC.

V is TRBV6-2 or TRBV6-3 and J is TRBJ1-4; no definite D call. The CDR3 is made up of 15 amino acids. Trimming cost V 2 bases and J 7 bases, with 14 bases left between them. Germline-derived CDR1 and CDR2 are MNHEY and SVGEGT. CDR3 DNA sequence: TGTGCCAGCAGTTACGGGTCGGGGATCCTTGAAAAACTGTTTTTT. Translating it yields CASSYGSGILEKLFF.